These T cell receptor beta chains were read from a single sample in a study of beta chain features in type 1 diabetes. Profiling relied on immunoSEQ multiplex PCR, and the TCRdb table lists in-frame clones only, not all of them. Seen here are around 160,000 clones, over 55% observed once, and the top ten hold around 0.08%. Sequenced: naive CD4+ T cells from blood. The receptor source for this set is a man aged 25 to 40 with type 1 diabetes. Both conserved end residues are part of each CDR3. A D gene is named only where the DNA matches it firmly. Expanded clones get a size class; other rows say once, few or many, or leave the size out.

size	J	V	D	CDR3	DNA
-	TRBJ1-2	TRBV30	-	CAWSVQQTYVYGYTF	TGTGCCTGGAGTGTTCAACAGACTTATGTCTATGGCTACACCTTC
few	TRBJ1-2	TRBV29-1	TRBD1	CSVQTGPDYGYTF	TGCAGCGTTCAGACAGGGCCCGACTATGGCTACACCTTC
-	TRBJ1-6	TRBV5-6	-	CASSLDPLKRTPLHF	TGTGCCAGCAGCTTGGATCCGCTGAAAAGGACACCCCTCCACTTT
-	TRBJ2-5	TRBV10-3	TRBD1	CAISTGVDETQYF	TGTGCCATCAGTACAGGGGTGGATGAGACCCAGTACTTC
few	TRBJ2-3	TRBV30	TRBD2	CALSGGAWDTQYF	TGTGCCCTGAGCGGGGGGGCCTGGGATACGCAGTATTTT
once	TRBJ2-1	TRBV10-3	-	CAIGGEVEQFF	TGTGCCATCGGTGGGGAGGTTGAGCAGTTCTTC
once	TRBJ2-5	TRBV29-1	TRBD1	CSGTGQQETQYF	TGCAGCGGGACGGGACAGCAAGAGACCCAGTACTTC
-	TRBJ2-7	TRBV10-3	-	CAISKQGARSEQYF	TGTGCCATCAGCAAACAGGGAGCAAGGTCCGAGCAGTACTTC
few	TRBJ1-4	TRBV7-2	-	CASSLLSNWEKLFF	TGTGCCAGCAGCTTATTAAGTAATTGGGAAAAACTGTTTTTT
-	TRBJ1-6	TRBV7-2	-	CASSLDWVVDSPLHF	TGTGCCAGCAGCTTAGATTGGGTCGTGGATTCACCCCTCCACTTT
-	TRBJ1-5	TRBV7-9	-	CASKTAFLGGDQPQHF	TGTGCCAGCAAGACAGCTTTCCTTGGAGGCGATCAGCCCCAGCATTTT
-	TRBJ2-2	TRBV2	-	CASSVLNTGELFF	TGTGCCAGCAGTGTGCTAAACACCGGGGAGCTGTTTTTT
-	TRBJ2-5	TRBV7-2	-	CASSLVAAAPQETQYF	TGTGCCAGCAGCTTAGTTGCGGCGGCCCCCCAAGAGACCCAGTACTTC
-	TRBJ1-5	TRBV9	-	CASSVGENQPQHF	TGTGCCAGCAGCGTAGGAGAGAATCAGCCCCAGCATTTT
-	TRBJ2-3	TRBV11-2	-	CASSLATRRTDTQYF	TGTGCCAGCAGCTTAGCGACTCGCAGGACAGATACGCAGTATTTT
few	TRBJ1-1	TRBV21-1	-	CASSKDDRLSTEAFF	TGTGCCAGCAGCAAAGATGACAGACTCTCCACTGAAGCTTTCTTT
-	TRBJ2-3	TRBV27	TRBD2	CASSLAGGPSTDTQYF	TGTGCCAGCAGTTTAGCGGGGGGCCCTAGCACAGATACGCAGTATTTT
-	TRBJ1-2	TRBV5-1	TRBD1	CASSLGTGYGYTF	TGCGCCAGCAGCTTGGGGACAGGGTATGGCTACACCTTC
-	TRBJ2-7	TRBV30	-	CAWSKGETYEQYF	TGTGCCTGGAGTAAGGGAGAGACCTACGAGCAGTACTTC
-	TRBJ1-3	TRBV29-1	-	CSVEGRFSTIYF	TGCAGCGTTGAGGGAAGGTTTTCCACCATATATTTT
-	TRBJ1-6	TRBV7-2	-	CASRDSVPSPLHF	TGTGCCAGCAGGGACAGTGTCCCTTCACCCCTCCACTTT
few	TRBJ2-7	TRBV7-2	-	CASSPGIYEQYF	TGTGCCAGCAGCCCTGGGATCTACGAGCAGTACTTC
-	TRBJ2-2	TRBV30	-	CAWMPAGELFF	TGTGCCTGGATGCCTGCCGGGGAGCTGTTTTTT
-	TRBJ2-3	TRBV30	-	CAWSVARMAQYF	TGTGCCTGGAGTGTTGCTCGCATGGCGCAGTATTTT
-	TRBJ1-5	TRBV25-1	TRBD1	CASGQGDQPQHF	TGTGCCAGCGGACAGGGGGATCAGCCCCAGCATTTT
-	TRBJ2-3	TRBV11-2	-	CASSQQPAVTQYF	TGTGCCAGCAGCCAACAACCGGCGGTTACGCAGTATTTT
few	TRBJ2-5	TRBV25-1	-	CASSHPLPSEETQYF	TGTGCCAGCAGCCACCCCTTACCGTCGGAAGAGACCCAGTACTTC